A selection of T cell receptor beta chains follows, all from one sample in a study of OX40 agonist ivuxolimab in advanced cancers. Method: immunoSEQ multiplex PCR; TCRdb's copy keeps in-frame clones and lacks some. This table has around 76,000 clones, roughly 90% appearing once. The sample was CD4+ or CD8+ T cells sorted from blood, taken in a trial of the OX40 agonist ivuxolimab. Receptor source: an adult with an advanced solid tumor such as melanoma, head and neck, liver or kidney cancer. Both conserved end residues are part of each CDR3. The D gene is left open where the match is weak. Clone size, where shown, is once, few, many, or a class for clones that have expanded.

CDR3 length	J gene	V gene	D gene	clone size	CDR3 DNA	CDR3 protein
15	TRBJ2-7	TRBV18	-	-	TGTGCCAGCTCACCACCGGTCGGGACCGCCTACGAGCAGTACTTC	CASSPPVGTAYEQYF
14	TRBJ2-3	TRBV5-6	-	-	TGTGCCAGCAGCCCGGGGACCCTGCCAGATACGCAGTATTTT	CASSPGTLPDTQYF
17	TRBJ2-5	TRBV10-1	-	-	TGCGCCAGCGAAGGAGGGATCTCCCGATTCCAAAAAGAGACCCAGTACTTC	CASEGGISRFQKETQYF
16	TRBJ1-3	TRBV28	-	-	TGTGCCAGCAGTTCCCCCTTTCGGCAGGGTAGAAACACCATATATTTT	CASSSPFRQGRNTIYF
14	TRBJ1-6	TRBV6-5	-	-	TGTGCCAGCAGTTACTCAGACGGGGATTCACCCCTCCACTTT	CASSYSDGDSPLHF
12	TRBJ2-2	TRBV7-9	-	-	TGTGCCAGCAGCTTCTACACCGGGGAGCTGTTTTTT	CASSFYTGELFF
16	TRBJ2-2	TRBV18	-	-	TGTGCCAGCTCACCACCTAGAACGGCGCGAGACGGGGAGCTGTTTTTT	CASSPPRTARDGELFF
13	TRBJ1-1	TRBV5-1	-	-	TGCGCCAGCAGCTTGGCACCGTCCACTGAAGCTTTCTTT	CASSLAPSTEAFF
13	TRBJ2-7	TRBV5-1	TRBD1	-	TGCGCCAGCAGTACAGGGGCGCGCAACGAGCAGTACTTC	CASSTGARNEQYF
15	TRBJ2-7	TRBV15	TRBD2	-	TGTGCCACCAGCAGAGATGCTAGCGGTTACTACGAGCAGTACTTC	CATSRDASGYYEQYF
16	TRBJ1-6	TRBV11-1	TRBD1	-	TGTGCCAGCAGCTCGAGGACAGGGGGCACGAGCTCACCCCTCCACTTT	CASSSRTGGTSSPLHF
11	TRBJ2-5	TRBV20-1	-	-	TGCAGTGCCAGGGCCCAAGAGACCCAGTACTTC	CSARAQETQYF
13	TRBJ1-2	TRBV5-1	-	-	TGCGCCAGCAGATTGGACAGCGAGGGTGGCTACACCTTC	CASRLDSEGGYTF
13	TRBJ1-1	TRBV9	-	-	TGTGCCAGCAGCGCCAGGACAAACACTGAAGCTTTCTTT	CASSARTNTEAFF
12	TRBJ2-7	TRBV7-2	TRBD2	-	TGTGCCAGCAGTTCGGGACTAAACGAGCAGTACTTC	CASSSGLNEQYF
14	TRBJ1-5	TRBV6-1	TRBD1	-	TGTGCCAGCAGCGATACAGGGGGCTCTCAGCCCCAGCATTTT	CASSDTGGSQPQHF
16	TRBJ2-3	TRBV9	TRBD2	-	TGTGCCAGCAGCCCCGGGACTAGCGGGGGCACAGATACGCAGTATTTT	CASSPGTSGGTDTQYF
14	TRBJ1-1	TRBV6-5	-	-	TGTGCCAGCAGTAATCTTTTCGGACTCACTGAAGCTTTCTTT	CASSNLFGLTEAFF
16	TRBJ1-1	TRBV5-1	TRBD1	-	TGCGCCAGCAGCAAAACCGGGACAGGGGTGAACACTGAAGCTTTCTTT	CASSKTGTGVNTEAFF
18	TRBJ2-1	TRBV19	TRBD2	-	TGTGCCAGTAGTATAGTAAAGGGACTAGCGGGAGCCTACAATGAGCAGTTCTTC	CASSIVKGLAGAYNEQFF
15	TRBJ1-2	TRBV10-3	TRBD1	-	TGTGCCATCAGTGCTGTATCCCGGGACAGCTATGGCTACACCTTC	CAISAVSRDSYGYTF
15	TRBJ1-1	TRBV15	TRBD1	-	TGTGCCACCAGCAGAGATGGGACAGGGGGAACTGAAGCTTTCTTT	CATSRDGTGGTEAFF
17	TRBJ2-2	TRBV4-2	TRBD2	-	TGTGCCAGCAGCCAAGCCGGACTAGCGCTTAACACCGGGGAGCTGTTTTTT	CASSQAGLALNTGELFF
15	TRBJ2-7	TRBV28	-	-	TGTGCCAGCAGTTCCCTAGCAGAAGGCTCCTACGAGCAGTACTTC	CASSSLAEGSYEQYF
16	TRBJ1-2	TRBV18	-	-	TGTGCCAGCTCACCACCAGTCAGGACGAGCAACTATGGCTACACCTTC	CASSPPVRTSNYGYTF
14	TRBJ1-4	TRBV15	-	-	TGTGCCACCAGCTTAGGGGGAGTTACACCAAAACTGTTTTTT	CATSLGGVTPKLFF
12	TRBJ2-2	TRBV29-1	TRBD1	-	TGCAGCGTTGACAGGGGGCCCGGGGAGCTGTTTTTT	CSVDRGPGELFF
11	TRBJ2-7	TRBV5-4	-	-	TGTGCCAGCAGCTCTGGGACCCAGCAGTACTTC	CASSSGTQQYF
12	TRBJ2-7	TRBV10-3	-	-	TGTGCCATCAGTCGGGGCAGTCACGAGCAGTACTTC	CAISRGSHEQYF
14	TRBJ2-5	TRBV5-6	-	-	TGTGCCAGCAGCCGGGACCCAACGTCAGAGACCCAGTACTTC	CASSRDPTSETQYF
15	TRBJ2-3	TRBV18	-	-	TGTGCCAGCTCACCTTTGGGGGAGCGCACAGATACGCAGTATTTT	CASSPLGERTDTQYF
12	TRBJ2-1	TRBV11-3	-	-	TGTGCCAGCAGCTTAGTATACAGTGAGCAGTTCTTC	CASSLVYSEQFF
12	TRBJ2-5	TRBV29-1	-	-	TGCAGCGTTGAGAAGGGTTCAGAGACCCAGTACTTC	CSVEKGSETQYF
13	TRBJ2-7	TRBV5-1	TRBD2	-	TGCGCCAGCGGCCTAGCGGGAGACGGCGAGCAGTACTTC	CASGLAGDGEQYF
14	TRBJ2-3	TRBV27	-	-	TGTGCCAGCAGTTTAGGAATTTCTGGAGATACGCAGTATTTT	CASSLGISGDTQYF
11	TRBJ1-4	TRBV28	-	once	TGTGCCAGCAGCTTTAATGAAAAACTGTTTTTT	CASSFNEKLFF
14	TRBJ2-2	TRBV5-1	TRBD1	-	TGCGCCACCCAAGACAGGGGGCACACCGGGGAGCTGTTTTTT	CATQDRGHTGELFF
17	TRBJ1-3	TRBV13	-	-	TGTGCCAGCAGCTTAGGAGTTGGCCTCTTCTCTGGAAACACCATATATTTT	CASSLGVGLFSGNTIYF
12	TRBJ1-2	TRBV10-2	-	few	TGCGCCAGCAGTCCGGACAGATATGGCTACACCTTC	CASSPDRYGYTF
15	TRBJ1-5	TRBV9	-	-	TGTGCCAGCAGCGCAGCTCCAGGGGCGGATCAGCCCCAGCATTTT	CASSAAPGADQPQHF
14	TRBJ1-2	TRBV5-4	-	-	TGTGCCAGCAGCTTGAACTGGCTGGCCTATGGCTACACCTTC	CASSLNWLAYGYTF
16	TRBJ1-2	TRBV5-4	TRBD1	-	TGTGCCAGCAGCTGGGGACAGGGGGCGGTGGTCTATGGCTACACCTTC	CASSWGQGAVVYGYTF
19	TRBJ2-7	TRBV28	TRBD2	-	TGTGCCAGCAGCCCCACGGGCCTAGCGGGAGGTTGGACCTACTACGAGCAGTACTTC	CASSPTGLAGGWTYYEQYF
16	TRBJ1-1	TRBV6-5	-	-	TGTGCCAGCAGTTACTCGGCGCAGGGAGGCCTCACTGAAGCTTTCTTT	CASSYSAQGGLTEAFF
13	TRBJ2-7	TRBV7-2	-	few	TGTGCCAGCAGCTTGGACAGAACCTACGAGCAGTACTTC	CASSLDRTYEQYF
16	TRBJ2-7	TRBV7-2	-	-	TGTGCCAGCAGCTTAGCGTCCGGGACCGGCTCCTACGAGCAGTACTTC	CASSLASGTGSYEQYF
14	TRBJ2-3	TRBV6-1	TRBD1	-	TGTGCCAGCAGTGCGGGACAGGGTACCGATACGCAGTATTTT	CASSAGQGTDTQYF
12	TRBJ1-1	TRBV5-1	-	-	TGCGCCAGCACGGAGGGATACACTGAAGCTTTCTTT	CASTEGYTEAFF
17	TRBJ2-1	TRBV4-2	TRBD2	-	TGTGCCAGCAGCCAGGGCCTAGCGGGAGGGCCTTACAATGAGCAGTTCTTC	CASSQGLAGGPYNEQFF
14	TRBJ2-3	TRBV19	TRBD1	-	TGTGCCAGTAGTCCGGGACAGGGGGCAGATACGCAGTATTTT	CASSPGQGADTQYF
14	TRBJ2-7	TRBV6-1	-	-	TGTGCCAGCAGTGAGGACACGAGCTCCTACGAGCAGTACTTC	CASSEDTSSYEQYF
16	TRBJ2-3	TRBV4-2	TRBD1	-	TGTGCCAGCAGCACACGGACAGGGGGAGGCACAGATACGCAGTATTTT	CASSTRTGGGTDTQYF
11	TRBJ2-5	TRBV20-1	TRBD1	-	TGCAGCCGGGACAGCCAAGAGACCCAGTACTTC	CSRDSQETQYF
14	TRBJ2-3	TRBV5-4	TRBD2	-	TGTGCCAGCAGGGTAGCGGGAGGCACAGATACGCAGTATTTT	CASRVAGGTDTQYF
16	TRBJ1-2	TRBV14	-	few	TGTGCCAGCAGCCAAGGCCTGTGGGCAACTAACTATGGCTACACCTTC	CASSQGLWATNYGYTF
15	TRBJ1-4	TRBV6-4	-	-	TGTGCCAGCAGTGACGGTTTGGGGTTGGGTGAAAAACTGTTTTTT	CASSDGLGLGEKLFF
14	TRBJ2-2	TRBV5-1	-	-	TGCGCCAGCACAGGGTTAGTGAACACCGGGGAGCTGTTTTTT	CASTGLVNTGELFF
15	TRBJ1-5	TRBV28	-	-	TGTGCCAGCAGTTTTGCGGCAGCCACCAATCAGCCCCAGCATTTT	CASSFAAATNQPQHF
13	TRBJ1-2	TRBV13	TRBD1	-	TGTGCCAGCAGGGGACAGGGCGAGTATGGCTACACCTTC	CASRGQGEYGYTF
12	TRBJ2-3	TRBV7-9	-	-	TGTGCCAGCAGCCCCCCGGCAGATACGCAGTATTTT	CASSPPADTQYF